This T cell receptor beta chain was captured in a study of Ad26.COV2.S vaccination and SARS-CoV-2 variants. Whole-study findings and limits: Spike-specific CD8+ and CD4+ T cell responses reportedly showed substantial breadth after vaccination. Total T cell responses, in the TCR breadth and depth analyses, may have been underestimated.

The repertoire was sequenced with immunoSEQ multiplex PCR; TCRdb's copy has only in-frame clones and lacks some. The data contain roughly 100,000 clones, around 82% of them singletons. The CDR3 consists of 13 residues. V lost 8 bases, J lost 8 bases, and 13 bases lay in between. Concerning this clone: Its antigen is currently unknown.

The chain is built from TRBV12-3 or TRBV12-4 and TRBJ1-6; D ambiguous. This specimen consisted of peripheral blood, obtained after recovery from COVID-19. This receptor was taken from a human donor who had recovered from COVID-19. Here the CDR3 DNA reads TGTGCCAGCGGCACGGTACCCTATTCACCCCTCCACTTT. As protein: CASGTVPYSPLHF.